Below, 32 T cell receptor beta chains from the same sample are listed, as sequenced in a study of OX40 agonist ivuxolimab in advanced cancers. Measured with immunoSEQ multiplex PCR; TCRdb has only the in-frame clones, and not every one. The table records tens of thousands of clones, about nine tenths of them present only once. The sample consisted of CD4+ or CD8+ T cells sorted from blood, taken in a trial of the OX40 agonist ivuxolimab. The receptor source for this set is an adult with an advanced solid tumor such as melanoma, head and neck, liver or kidney cancer.

The chain combines TRBV9 with TRBJ2-2; tentative D call: TRBD1 (7 bases). Germline V CDR1 and CDR2: SGDLS, YYNGEE. The CDR3 contains 14 residues. Trimming took off 2 bases at V and 6 bases at J, with 11 bases between the two ends. The CDR3 loop reads CASSVVRGAGELFF. CDR3 nucleotides: TGTGCCAGCAGCGTGGTCAGGGGGGCCGGGGAGCTGTTTTTT.

V is TRBV6-6 and J is TRBJ2-7; the D gene is possibly TRBD1 (6 bases). The germline V gene encodes CDR1 MNHNY and CDR2 SVGAGI (reference sequence). Trimming removed 5 bases from V and 0 bases from J, with 17 bases in between. This CDR3 has 16 residues. CDR3 in DNA: TGTGCCAGCAGTCCAAGAGGACAGATAGCCTCCTACGAGCAGTACTTC. This codes for CASSPRGQIASYEQYF.

V gene TRBV5-1 combines with J gene TRBJ2-1; D is possibly TRBD1 (5 bases). The germline V gene encodes CDR1 SGHRS and CDR2 YFSETQ. V was cut by 0 bases and J by 8 bases, with 12 bases left in between. There are 14 residues in the CDR3. The DNA for the CDR3 is TGCGCCAGCAGCTTGGCTCCAGGGTCCTATGAGCAGTTCTTC. Translation: CASSLAPGSYEQFF.

The V call is TRBV9, the J call TRBJ1-2; no clear D gene. The CDR3 has 15 residues. Germline CDR1 is SGDLS and CDR2 is YYNGEE. The V gene lost 3 bases and the J gene lost 6 bases, with 18 bases spanning the gap. The CDR3 DNA reads TGTGCCAGCAGCGCCGTCGCCGGGTCGGTAAATGGCTACACCTTC. This codes for CASSAVAGSVNGYTF.

The chain joins TRBV19 to TRBJ1-5; D is unresolved. CDR3 length: 13 amino acids. V lost 3 bases and J 5 bases, leaving 8 bases between the germline ends. Germline CDR1 LNHDA, CDR2 SQIVND (reference sequence). The CDR3 bases are TGTGCCAGTAGTATTTGGGGAGATCAGCCCCAGCATTTT. Amino acids: CASSIWGDQPQHF.

J is TRBJ1-1 and V is TRBV7-2; D remains ambiguous. The V end lost 1 base, the J end lost 0 bases, and 9 bases lay between the germline ends. This CDR3 comprises 15 residues. Germline-derived CDR1 and CDR2 are SGHTA and FQGNSA. CDR3 loop: CASSLVAGLNTEAFF. The CDR3 DNA reads TGTGCCAGCAGCTTAGTTGCAGGACTGAACACTGAAGCTTTCTTT.

The chain combines TRBV4-2 with TRBJ2-1, with TRBD2 identical over 10 bases. The CDR3 sequence is 17 residues long. Per the germline V gene, CDR1 is LGHNA and CDR2 is YNFKEQ. The ends lost 1 base at V and 8 bases at J; junction bases unmatched: 11. CDR3 protein: CASSQGVVLAGKDEQFF. CDR3 nucleotide sequence: TGTGCCAGCAGCCAAGGAGTCGTACTAGCGGGGAAGGATGAGCAGTTCTTC.

This clone was observed a single time. V and J are TRBV5-1 and TRBJ2-2; no clear D gene. V was trimmed by 4 bases and J by 0 bases, leaving 10 bases between them. The CDR3 is 15 residues long. Germline V CDR1 and CDR2: SGHRS, YFSETQ. The CDR3 coding sequence is TGCGCCAGCAGCCAGGACGTCGCGAACACCGGGGAGCTGTTTTTT. This codes for CASSQDVANTGELFF.

This clone came up once. The gene calls are TRBV11-3 and TRBJ1-1; D gene ambiguous. CDR1 SGHNT and CDR2 YENEEA come from the germline V gene. The CDR3 spans 15 residues. V was cut by 2 bases and J by 0 bases, with 10 bases left in between. The CDR3 region is CASSLNWAVNTEAFF. The DNA for the CDR3 is TGTGCCAGCAGCTTAAATTGGGCAGTGAACACTGAAGCTTTCTTT.

This clone was detected a few times. This chain uses TRBV11-3 with TRBJ2-7, with 11 bases fitting TRBD1. J was trimmed by 2 bases and V by 0 bases; bases with no gene match: 0. The CDR3 spans 15 residues. CDR1 is SGHNT, CDR2 YENEEA, per germline. The CDR3 loop is CASSLEGQGAYEQYF. CDR3 nucleotides: TGTGCCAGCAGCTTAGAGGGACAGGGGGCCTACGAGCAGTACTTC.

The chain has TRBV7-8 and TRBJ2-7, with D possibly being TRBD2 (6 bases). Germline CDR1 is SGHVS and CDR2 is FQNEAQ. Trimming took off 3 bases at V and 5 bases at J, with 8 bases between the two ends. The CDR3 spans 12 residues. This chain's CDR3 is CASSLGGDEQYF. Here the CDR3 DNA reads TGTGCCAGCAGCTTGGGAGGAGACGAGCAGTACTTC.

This sequence joins TRBV4-2 and TRBJ2-7, with D tentatively TRBD2 (6 bases). The CDR3 runs 17 residues. V was pared by 4 bases and J by 0 bases, with 19 bases between. In germline, CDR1 is LGHNA, CDR2 YNFKEQ. The CDR3 DNA sequence: TGTGCCAGCAGCCCGCATTATACTGGGGACTTCTCCTACGAGCAGTACTTC. This sequence encodes CASSPHYTGDFSYEQYF.

V is TRBV27 and J is TRBJ1-1; D not certain. Germline CDR1 and CDR2: MNHEY and SMNVEV (reference sequence). The V gene lost 3 bases and the J gene lost 4 bases, with 9 bases spanning the gap. This CDR3 spans 13 amino acids. The CDR3 is CASSLFRGTEAFF. CDR3 DNA sequence: TGTGCCAGCAGTTTGTTCCGGGGCACTGAAGCTTTCTTT.

The genes are TRBV19 and TRBJ1-2, with D possibly matching TRBD1 (5 bases). The germline V and J ends were trimmed by 5 bases and 4 bases, with 11 bases remaining between them. CDR1 is LNHDA, CDR2 SQIVND, per germline (reference sequence). This CDR3 comprises 13 residues. The DNA for the CDR3 is TGTGCCAGTAGTCTCGACAGTCGCTATGGCTACACCTTC. Translated: CASSLDSRYGYTF.

The V and J genes are TRBV25-1 and TRBJ2-1; TRBD1 agrees at 8 bases. There are 18 residues in the CDR3. Trimming cost V 1 base and J 7 bases; bases outside gene matches: 15. Germline CDR1 is MGHDK and CDR2 is SYGVNS. CDR3 sequence reads: CASSEFGADRGPRNEQFF. Written as DNA, the CDR3 is TGTGCCAGCAGTGAATTCGGGGCCGACAGGGGCCCCAGGAATGAGCAGTTCTTC.

The genes are TRBV29-1 and TRBJ2-2; D perhaps matches TRBD1 (6 bases). With 7 bases removed from V and 4 bases from J, the gap between germline ends came to 10 bases. This CDR3 is built from 12 residues. From germline, CDR1 is SQVTM and CDR2 ANQGSEA. The CDR3 spells CSGQGGTGELFF. The CDR3 nucleotides read TGCAGCGGGCAAGGGGGCACCGGGGAGCTGTTTTTT.

The chain recombines TRBV7-9 with TRBJ1-1; the D is unclear. The germline V gene encodes CDR1 SEHNR and CDR2 FQNEAQ (reference sequence). The V and J ends lost 4 bases and 4 bases respectively, with 13 bases between them. The CDR3 runs to 14 residues. This chain's CDR3 is CASSSGLEGTEAFF. The CDR3 DNA sequence: TGTGCCAGCAGCTCGGGCCTCGAGGGCACTGAAGCTTTCTTT.

The CDR3 here is CAISESRTGQYF. The CDR3 coding sequence is TGTGCCATCAGTGAGTCTCGGACGGGGCAGTACTTC. This chain connects TRBV10-3 to TRBJ2-7; D is undetermined. With 0 bases removed from V and 9 bases from J, the gap between germline ends came to 9 bases. The CDR3 extends over 12 amino acids. CDR1 is ENHRY, CDR2 SYGVKD, per germline.

The chain combines TRBV6-5 with TRBJ1-4; TRBD1 agrees at 10 bases. The CDR3 totals 15 residues. Trimming at V came to 0 bases and at J to 6 bases, leaving 1 base not matched to a gene. Germline V CDR1 and CDR2: MNHEY, SVGAGI. CDR3 sequence reads: CASSYSGTGDEKLFF. CDR3 DNA: TGTGCCAGCAGTTACTCCGGGACAGGGGATGAAAAACTGTTTTTT.

This chain connects TRBV28 to TRBJ1-6; D remains unclear. CDR1 and CDR2 (germline): MDHEN, SYDVKM. V was clipped by 3 bases and J by 8 bases, with 11 bases between them. The length of the CDR3 is 14 residues. For the CDR3, the DNA is TGTGCCAGCAGTTTTGTCCGGCGGGATTCACCCCTCCACTTT. Translated: CASSFVRRDSPLHF.

The chain recombines TRBV7-9 with TRBJ2-3; D not certain. Germline values: CDR1 SEHNR, CDR2 FQNEAQ (reference sequence). V lost 1 base, J lost 2 bases, and 10 bases lay in between. The CDR3 is made up of 15 amino acids. Here the CDR3 DNA reads TGTGCCAGCAGCTTAGGGTCTCGTTACACAGATACGCAGTATTTT. Residues: CASSLGSRYTDTQYF.

The count of this clone is one. The V gene is TRBV9, the J gene TRBJ2-5; no definite D call. Deletions cut 2 bases from V and 4 bases from J, with 12 bases between. Germline-derived CDR1 and CDR2 are SGDLS and YYNGEE. The length of the CDR3 is 14 residues. CDR3: CASSVGGVGETQYF. The CDR3 DNA follows: TGTGCCAGCAGCGTCGGCGGCGTTGGAGAGACCCAGTACTTC.

This chain links TRBV11-3 with TRBJ2-3, with 9 bases lining up with TRBD2. The CDR3 loop spans 17 amino acids. The germline gives CDR1 SGHNT, CDR2 YENEEA. V shed 5 bases, J shed 5 bases, and the junction held 14 bases outside the gene matches. CDR3 nucleotides: TGTGCCAGCAGCCTCGGGGTAGGCGGGGGGGCCGGAGATACGCAGTATTTT. It yields the protein CASSLGVGGGAGDTQYF. Filled out from reference TRBV11-3 and TRBJ2-3, the complete variable domain reads EAGVVQSPRYKIIEKKQPVAFWCNPISGHNTLYWYLQNLGQGPELLIRYENEEAVDDSQLPKDRFSAERLKGVDSTLKIQPAELGDSAVYLCASSLGVGGGAGDTQYFGPGTRLTVL.

The sample holds one count of this clone. This chain joins TRBV21-1 and TRBJ1-1. TRBV21-1 is flagged as a pseudogene. There are 15 residues in the CDR3. CDR3 nucleotides: TGTGCCAGCAGCCATTGGGGTAGCCGAGCCTGTGAAGCTTTCTTT. It codes for CASSHWGSRACEAFF.

The CDR3 reads CSAGGQMNTEAFF. CDR3 DNA sequence: TGCAGCGCCGGCGGTCAGATGAACACTGAAGCTTTCTTT. The rearrangement uses TRBV29-1 and TRBJ1-1; no clear D. Between the trimmed V and J ends, which lost 7 bases and 0 bases, there was a span of 12 bases. Germline CDR1 SQVTM, CDR2 ANQGSEA. This CDR3 contains 13 residues.

J is TRBJ2-5 and V is TRBV29-1, with TRBD1 matching over 8 bases. V lost 7 bases, J lost 2 bases, and 6 bases stayed unmatched. The CDR3 loop spans 13 amino acids. The germline CDR1 and CDR2 sequences are SQVTM and ANQGSEA. CDR3: CSALRGLQETQYF. The CDR3 DNA is TGCAGCGCACTCAGGGGGCTACAAGAGACCCAGTACTTC.

The rearrangement uses TRBV19 and TRBJ2-3; 7 nucleotides align to TRBD2. V lost 5 bases to trimming and J lost 1 base; unmatched junction nucleotides: 6. Germline V CDR1 and CDR2: LNHDA, SQIVND (reference sequence). The CDR3 spans 15 residues. The CDR3, as DNA: TGTGCCAGTAGTCCCCTTGCGGGGGGCACAGATACGCAGTATTTT. This gives the protein CASSPLAGGTDTQYF.

The chain employs TRBV10-3 and TRBJ1-5; the D is unclear. The V gene lost 3 bases and the J gene lost 0 bases, with 9 bases spanning the gap. The CDR3 is 15 residues long. Germline CDR1 is ENHRY and CDR2 is SYGVKD. This chain's CDR3 is CAISDGQDSNQPQHF. In nucleotides, the CDR3 is TGTGCCATCAGTGACGGTCAGGATAGCAATCAGCCCCAGCATTTT.

This clone was observed a single time. J is TRBJ1-3 and V is TRBV11-2; a weak D match, TRBD1 (5 bases). The CDR3 sequence is 18 residues long. Germline V lookup: CDR1 SGHAT, CDR2 FQNNGV. Trimming took 5 bases from V and 0 from J, leaving 20 bases between them. For the CDR3, the DNA is TGTGCCAGCAGCGATATGGGGAGGGGAAGCTTCTCTGGAAACACCATATATTTT. This codes for CASSDMGRGSFSGNTIYF.

This chain joins TRBV2 and TRBJ2-7, with D perhaps matching TRBD1 (6 bases). Trimming shortened V by 6 bases and J by 2 bases, and 8 bases separated the two germline ends. The CDR3 contains 12 residues. The germline V gene has CDR1 SNHLY and CDR2 FYNNEI. The CDR3 DNA reads TGTGCCAGCAGAAGGACAGCCTACGAGCAGTACTTC. It is translated as CASRRTAYEQYF. Full variable domain (remainder filled in from reference TRBV2 and TRBJ2-7): EPEVTQTPSHQVTQMGQEVILRCVPISNHLYFYWYRQILGQKVEFLVSFYNNEISEKSEIFDDQFSVERPDGSNFTLKIRSTKLEDSAMYFCASRRTAYEQYFGPGTRLTVT.

J is TRBJ2-1 and V is TRBV19, with 13 bases matching TRBD2. V lost 4 bases and J lost 6; bases outside the gene matches: 3. The V gene's germline CDR1 is LNHDA and CDR2 SQIVND (reference sequence). CDR3 length: 15 amino acids. DNA for the CDR3: TGTGCCAGTAGTACCGGACTAGCGGGGGCCAATGAGCAGTTCTTC. Amino acid sequence: CASSTGLAGANEQFF.

For this clone: Other DNA sequences in the same sample also yield this CDR3. The chain employs TRBV5-1 and TRBJ2-3; D is uncertain. The CDR3 runs 13 residues. V was trimmed by 2 bases and J by 0 bases, leaving 4 bases between them. The germline gives CDR1 SGHRS, CDR2 YFSETQ. CDR3 sequence reads: CASSLGSTDTQYF. CDR3 coding DNA: TGCGCCAGCAGCTTAGGGAGCACAGATACGCAGTATTTT.